Below, 3 T cell receptor beta chains from the same sample are listed, as sequenced in a study of cytomegalovirus exposure and HLA in healthy donors. The assay was immunoSEQ multiplex PCR, and TCRdb's table has in-frame clones only and misses some. The sample lists some 130,000 clones, almost 90% occurring once. The sequenced sample was PBMCs. The receptors were gathered from a man between 25 and 39 years old in good health and CMV-seronegative.

V usage is TRBV7-9 and J usage is TRBJ1-2, with D unresolved. CDR3 length equals 14 residues. CDR1 is SEHNR and CDR2 is FQNEAQ in the germline V gene (reference sequence). Trimming stripped 5 bases from V and 8 bases from J, with 18 bases between. CDR3 DNA: TGTGCCAGCAGCCCTTGGGAGGGTTTGGAAGGCTACACCTTC. It specifies CASSPWEGLEGYTF.

This clone was picked up one time. The chain has TRBV7-2 and TRBJ1-2, with a tentative D call TRBD1 (6 bases). Per germline, CDR1 SGHTA and CDR2 FQGNSA. The CDR3 loop spans 15 amino acids. V gave up 1 base and J gave up 2 bases, with 11 bases separating them. In DNA form, the CDR3 reads TGTGCCAGCAGCTTAGTTCCCAGGGGCAACTATGGCTACACCTTC. Its protein is CASSLVPRGNYGYTF.

This chain links TRBV6-5 with TRBJ1-1; 7 bases match TRBD1. This CDR3 spans 14 amino acids. Germline CDR1 reads MNHEY; CDR2 reads SVGAGI. Germline trimming cut 0 bases from V and 10 bases from J; bases unmatched to any gene: 8. CDR3 loop: CASSYSRDRVAAFF. CDR3 sequence (DNA): TGTGCCAGCAGTTACTCGAGAGACAGGGTAGCAGCTTTCTTT.